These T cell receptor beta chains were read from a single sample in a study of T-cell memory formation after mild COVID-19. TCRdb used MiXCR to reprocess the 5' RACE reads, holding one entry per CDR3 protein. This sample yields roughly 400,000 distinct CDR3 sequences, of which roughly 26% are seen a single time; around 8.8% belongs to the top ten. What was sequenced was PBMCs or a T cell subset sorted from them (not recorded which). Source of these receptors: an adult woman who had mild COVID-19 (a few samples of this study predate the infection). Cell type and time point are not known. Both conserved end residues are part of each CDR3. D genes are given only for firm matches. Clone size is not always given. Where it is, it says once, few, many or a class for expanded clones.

CDR3 protein: CASSYSSRADEQFF; CDR3 DNA: TGTGCCAGCAGTTACTCGAGTCGAGCGGATGAGCAGTTCTTC; clone size: few; V gene: TRBV6-2/TRBV6-3; J gene: TRBJ2-1; D gene: NA
CDR3 protein: CSVVGRGPSDTQYF; CDR3 DNA: TGCAGCGTTGTCGGCAGGGGACCCTCAGATACGCAGTATTTT; clone size: NA; V gene: TRBV29-1; J gene: TRBJ2-3; D gene: NA
CDR3 protein: CASSFFRARDNEQFF; CDR3 DNA: TGTGCCAGCAGCTTCTTTAGGGCCAGGGACAATGAGCAGTTCTTC; clone size: few; V gene: TRBV7-9; J gene: TRBJ2-1; D gene: NA
CDR3 protein: CASSESRTEYF; CDR3 DNA: TGTGCCAGCAGTGAGTCAAGGACAGAGTACTTC; clone size: few; V gene: TRBV2; J gene: TRBJ2-5; D gene: NA
CDR3 protein: CASSLVAGRTTGELFF; CDR3 DNA: TGTGCCAGCAGCTTAGTAGCCGGGAGGACGACCGGGGAGCTGTTTTTT; clone size: NA; V gene: TRBV7-2; J gene: TRBJ2-2; D gene: TRBD2
CDR3 protein: CATSRDPNMNEQFF; CDR3 DNA: TGTGCCACCAGCAGAGATCCGAATATGAATGAGCAGTTCTTC; clone size: few; V gene: TRBV15; J gene: TRBJ2-1; D gene: NA
CDR3 protein: CASSTRLAGPYEQYF; CDR3 DNA: TGTGCCAGCAGCACTCGACTAGCGGGCCCCTACGAGCAGTACTTC; clone size: NA; V gene: TRBV4-2; J gene: TRBJ2-7; D gene: TRBD2
CDR3 protein: CASSWAPGRSYEQYF; CDR3 DNA: TGTGCCAGCAGCTGGGCTCCGGGCCGGTCCTACGAGCAGTACTTC; clone size: NA; V gene: TRBV7-8; J gene: TRBJ2-7; D gene: NA
CDR3 protein: CASSALPLTDNYGYTF; CDR3 DNA: TGTGCCAGCAGCGCTCTCCCCCTGACAGACAACTATGGCTACACCTTC; clone size: many; V gene: TRBV7-9; J gene: TRBJ1-2; D gene: NA
CDR3 protein: CASSSAGRGVEETQYF; CDR3 DNA: TGTGCCAGCAGCTCCGCAGGACGGGGAGTCGAAGAGACCCAGTACTTC; clone size: few; V gene: TRBV5-5; J gene: TRBJ2-5; D gene: NA
CDR3 protein: CASSFIRNTGKRNTGELFF; CDR3 DNA: TGTGCCAGCAGTTTCATCAGAAATACAGGGAAAAGAAACACCGGGGAGCTGTTTTTT; clone size: few; V gene: TRBV7-3; J gene: TRBJ2-2; D gene: NA
CDR3 protein: CASSFAQGYEQYF; CDR3 DNA: TGTGCCAGCAGCTTCGCTCAGGGTTACGAGCAGTACTTC; clone size: few; V gene: TRBV7-8; J gene: TRBJ2-7; D gene: NA
CDR3 protein: CASSQIPLGGGTEAFF; CDR3 DNA: TGCGCCAGCAGCCAGATTCCGCTTGGAGGCGGAACTGAAGCTTTCTTT; clone size: NA; V gene: TRBV4-1; J gene: TRBJ1-1; D gene: NA
CDR3 protein: CASSPQGIFTDTQYF; CDR3 DNA: TGTGCCAGCAGCCCCCAGGGGATTTTCACAGATACGCAGTATTTT; clone size: NA; V gene: TRBV7-3; J gene: TRBJ2-3; D gene: NA